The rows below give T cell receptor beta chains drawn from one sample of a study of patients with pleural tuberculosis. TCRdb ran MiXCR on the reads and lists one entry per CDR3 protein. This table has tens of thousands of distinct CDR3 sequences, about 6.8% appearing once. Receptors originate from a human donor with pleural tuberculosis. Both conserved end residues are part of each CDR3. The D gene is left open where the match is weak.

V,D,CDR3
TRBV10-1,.,CASSPLDRAEQYF
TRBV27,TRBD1,CASSPWTGGNQPQHF
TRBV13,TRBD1,CASSWGQGYTDTQYF
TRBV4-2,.,CASSARVSYNEQFF
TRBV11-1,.,CASSLGTGYATNEKLFF
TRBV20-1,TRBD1,CSARSRDRGIGGYTF
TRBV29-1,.,CSATQGNGYTF
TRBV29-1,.,CSVHGQNYGYTF
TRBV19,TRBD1,CASKDRQGERNYGYTF
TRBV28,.,CASSPSGRTYNEQFF
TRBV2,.,CATRLNEQFF
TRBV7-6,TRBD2,CASSLVVTSGYNEQFF
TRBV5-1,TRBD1,CASRHDRGGNSPLHF
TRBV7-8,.,CASSLARSIIF
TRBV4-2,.,CASSQDLDYPAQETQYF
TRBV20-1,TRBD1,CSASRQGASNQPQHF
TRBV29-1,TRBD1,CSVRQGANTEAFF
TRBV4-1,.,CASSQVRGGYNEQFF
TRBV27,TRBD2,CASTPTSGPYEQYF
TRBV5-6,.,CASRGFSFDKSYEQYF
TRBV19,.,CASSGGFNEQFF
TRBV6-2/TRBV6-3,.,CASVTGLRHSNQPQHF
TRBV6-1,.,CASSRVNWDSPLHF
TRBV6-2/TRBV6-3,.,CASSYYASVNEQFF
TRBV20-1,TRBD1,CSAPRQGKTNEKLFF
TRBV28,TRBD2,CASSSGSAGETQYF
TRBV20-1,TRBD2,CSAREVAGGLYEQYF